These T cell receptor beta chains were read from a single sample in a study of blood T cell repertoires in COVID-19. Only in-frame clones appear in the TCRdb table, and some are missing; sequencing was by immunoSEQ multiplex PCR. This sample has more than 200,000 clones; around 80% occur once, and the top ten carry roughly 8.6%. The sequenced sample was peripheral blood. The receptors come from a man between 35 and 55 years old with active or convalescent COVID-19. Each CDR3 is given with its conserved first and last residue. A D gene is named only where the DNA matches it firmly. Size values are once, few and many counts, or a class for expanded clones, and some rows have none.

TRBV6-2/TRBV6-3,TRBD1,15,.,TRBJ1-1,TGTGCCAGCAGTTACGGGGACAGGGGGCAGACTGAAGCTTTCTTT,CASSYGDRGQTEAFF
TRBV4-2,TRBD2,17,.,TRBJ2-1,TGTGCCAGCAGCCACGTGGTGGGGCGGGGGGGCTTAAATGAGCAGTTCTTC,CASSHVVGRGGLNEQFF
TRBV30,.,16,.,TRBJ1-3,TGTGCCTGGAGTCACCCCCCGGGATGGACTGGAAACACCATATATTTT,CAWSHPPGWTGNTIYF
TRBV6-5,.,14,.,TRBJ1-4,TGTGCCAGCGTTTCCCGGCAGACGGGTGAAAAACTGTTTTTT,CASVSRQTGEKLFF
TRBV11-1,TRBD2,12,.,TRBJ2-1,TGTGCCAGCAGCCTTAGCGGGGGGACGGAGTTCTTC,CASSLSGGTEFF
TRBV7-7,TRBD2,15,.,TRBJ2-1,TGTGCTAGCAGCCCGGGGACTAGTACATTGAATGAGCAGTTCTTC,CASSPGTSTLNEQFF
TRBV30,.,17,.,TRBJ2-2,TGTGCCTGGAGGCGTGGACCCCTAAGGGGGAACACCGGGGAGCTGTTTTTT,CAWRRGPLRGNTGELFF
TRBV29-1,TRBD2,14,.,TRBJ2-1,TGCAGCGTTAACCCAGCGGGACTTTCCAATGAGCAGTTCTTC,CSVNPAGLSNEQFF
TRBV6-5,TRBD1,12,.,TRBJ1-2,TGTGCCAGCAGTCGGGACAGAGGTGGCTACACCTTC,CASSRDRGGYTF
TRBV7-2,TRBD2,17,.,TRBJ2-6,TGTGCCAGCAGCCACCGAGCGGGGGGCTCTGGGGCCAACGTCCTGACTTTC,CASSHRAGGSGANVLTF
TRBV11-2,.,15,.,TRBJ2-7,TGTGCCAGCAGCTTAGTAGGTCAGGGAGGCGACGAGCAGTACTTC,CASSLVGQGGDEQYF
TRBV30,.,19,.,TRBJ1-2,TGTGCCTGGAGTGTACCTGACACCGCCTTGTGGCAGGGATGGTATGGCTACACCTTC,CAWSVPDTALWQGWYGYTF
TRBV7-9,TRBD2,19,.,TRBJ2-3,TGTGCCAGCAGCTTAGTGGGACTAGCGGGAGACCGTGGCACAGATACGCAGTATTTT,CASSLVGLAGDRGTDTQYF
TRBV24-1,.,14,.,TRBJ2-1,TGTGCCACCAGTGATCCGGACGGGATCAATGAGCAGTTCTTC,CATSDPDGINEQFF
TRBV30,TRBD1,14,.,TRBJ2-5,TGTGCCTGGAGTGGGACAGGGAGAGTTGAGACCCAGTACTTC,CAWSGTGRVETQYF
TRBV5-5,.,12,.,TRBJ1-2,TGTGCCAGCAGCTTGTCAGTCTATGGCTACACCTTC,CASSLSVYGYTF
TRBV6-4,.,14,.,TRBJ1-2,TGTGCCAGCAGTGACAGGGGGGGTATCGATGGCTACACCTTC,CASSDRGGIDGYTF
TRBV7-2,TRBD1,15,.,TRBJ1-1,TGTGCCAGCAGCTTAGTGGGGACAGGGGGCGCTTCGGCTTTCTTT,CASSLVGTGGASAFF
TRBV19,TRBD2,14,.,TRBJ2-1,TGTGCCAGTAGGGCCCGGGACTACCACAATGAGCAGTTCTTC,CASRARDYHNEQFF
TRBV27,TRBD1,14,few,TRBJ1-2,TGTGCCAGCAGTCCTCGACAGGGGGCCTTTGGCTACACCTTC,CASSPRQGAFGYTF
TRBV4-1,TRBD1,16,.,TRBJ1-2,TGCGCCAGCAGCCAGTCCACAGGGGTAGCTAACTATGGCTACACCTTC,CASSQSTGVANYGYTF
TRBV9,TRBD2,14,.,TRBJ2-1,TGTGCCAGCAGCACTCCCTCAGGCGGGGGTGAGCAGTTCTTC,CASSTPSGGGEQFF
TRBV6-5,.,13,.,TRBJ1-2,TGTGCCAGCACTCGACAGTCGCTCTATGGCTACACCTTC,CASTRQSLYGYTF
TRBV11-3,.,16,.,TRBJ1-2,TGTGCCAGCAGCGATGAGCGGGGGTCCCACTCCTATGGCTACACCTTC,CASSDERGSHSYGYTF
TRBV7-3,TRBD2,15,.,TRBJ2-3,TGTGCCAGCAGCCCTGGACTAGCCCTCACAGATACGCAGTATTTT,CASSPGLALTDTQYF
TRBV24-1,.,16,once,TRBJ2-2,TGTGCCACCAGTGATTTACCTCCTAGGTTTGCCGGGGAGCTGTTTTTT,CATSDLPPRFAGELFF
TRBV18,.,15,.,TRBJ2-1,TGTGCCAGCTCACCGCGGCAATCGGGTTACAATGAGCAGTTCTTC,CASSPRQSGYNEQFF
TRBV5-8,TRBD1,16,.,TRBJ2-5,TGTGCCAGCAGCTCGGGCCAGGGGGCGCAAGGAGAGACCCAGTACTTC,CASSSGQGAQGETQYF
TRBV7-2,.,13,.,TRBJ2-3,TGTGCCAGCAGCTTAAGGCGGGATGATACGCAGTATTTT,CASSLRRDDTQYF
TRBV5-1,.,14,.,TRBJ2-5,TGCGCCAGCAGCCCTGGTAACTACCAAGAGACCCAGTACTTC,CASSPGNYQETQYF